The present T cell receptor (beta chain) was sequenced within a study of OX40 agonist ivuxolimab in advanced cancers. Study-level information: Patients received the agonistic anti-OX40 (CD134) antibody ivuxolimab. Eligibility rules accepted prior anti-PD-1, anti-PD-L1 or anti-CTLA-4 therapy, and 40% to 50% had some.

Sequencing was performed with immunoSEQ multiplex PCR; in TCRdb, only in-frame clones are kept and a portion is missing. The sample lists approximately 20,000 clones, more than 70% occurring once. With autoimmune disease history or systemic immunosuppression, patients were excluded. The germline gives CDR1 KGHSH, CDR2 LQKENI. Trimming cost V 6 bases and J 4 bases, with 12 bases left between them. CDR3 length equals 14 residues. Notes on this clone: Its cognate antigen is unknown.

Study-wide results and limits: The authors did not determine the antigen specificity of the expanded peripheral T cells.

The clonotype comes from an adult with an advanced solid tumor such as melanoma, head and neck, liver or kidney cancer. The chain joins TRBV18 to TRBJ1-4, with D hard to call. This sample comprised CD4+ or CD8+ T cells sorted from blood, obtained in a trial of the OX40 agonist ivuxolimab. The chain's CDR3 is CASSRTDDNEKLFF. CDR3 in DNA: TGTGCCAGCTCCCGGACCGATGATAATGAAAAACTGTTTTTT. Variable domain in full (rest from reference TRBV18 and TRBJ1-4): NAGVMQNPRHLVRRRGQEARLRCSPMKGHSHVYWYRQLPEEGLKFMVYLQKENIIDESGMPKERFSAEFPKEGPSILRIQQVVRGDSAAYFCASSRTDDNEKLFFGSGTQLSVL.